This TCR beta chain was observed in a study of blood T cell repertoires in COVID-19. Per the original data handling: Estimates of nucleated cell counts were drawn from the amplification of reference gene primers. The protocol was immunoSEQ multiplex PCR, while the TCRdb copy is restricted to in-frame clones and leaves out a portion. The DNA was the basis for D and trimming; V, J and clone size are from that table. The data show around 200,000 clones, 75% to 85% seen once. Trimming cost V 5 bases and J 0 bases, with 14 bases left between them. The germline CDR1 and CDR2 sequences are ENHRY and SYGVKD. CDR3 length: 15 residues.

The chain has TRBV10-3 and TRBJ2-7, with a tentative D call TRBD2 (6 bases). The TCR was taken from a man aged 35 to 55 who had recovered from COVID-19. Sequenced: PBMCs or T cells enriched from blood (not recorded which). For the CDR3, the DNA is TGTGCCATCAGTAATTCGGGGGTCCCCTCCTACGAGCAGTACTTC. It specifies CAISNSGVPSYEQYF.